One and the same sample provided the 14 T cell receptor beta chains below, sequenced in a study of blood T cell repertoires in COVID-19. Measured with immunoSEQ multiplex PCR; TCRdb has only the in-frame clones, and not every one. The sample includes tens of thousands of clones, over 65% of them seen just once. Sequenced input: peripheral blood. The receptors derive from an elderly man with COVID-19, enrolled during active disease.

In regard to this clone: The same CDR3 arises from other DNA sequences in this sample as well. This sequence joins TRBV3-1 (or the pseudogene TRBV3-2) and TRBJ1-6, with 9 positions matching TRBD1. The CDR3 loop spans 14 amino acids. Germline V gives CDR1 LGHDT, CDR2 YNNKEL (reference sequence). V was clipped by 3 bases and J by 7 bases; unmatched bases: 1. CDR3 sequence reads: CASSQGQGNSPLHF. CDR3 bases: TGTGCCAGCAGCCAGGGACAGGGCAATTCACCCCTCCACTTT.

The chain recombines TRBV7-7 with TRBJ2-7, with D unresolved. CDR1 is SSHAT and CDR2 is FNYEAQ in the germline V gene (reference sequence). CDR3 length: 14 residues. Trimming stripped 5 bases from V and 0 bases from J, with 11 bases between. As DNA, the CDR3 is TGTGCCAGCAGCCCCTCCCTTAGCTCCTACGAGCAGTACGTC. Translating gives CASSPSLSSYEQYV.

CDR3: CASSRPGTGIHSYEQYV. The CDR3 bases are TGTGCCAGCAGCCGTCCCGGGACAGGGATTCACTCCTACGAGCAGTACGTC. J is TRBJ2-7 and V is TRBV6-2 or TRBV6-3, with TRBD1 identical over 9 bases. Germline lookup yields CDR1 MNHEY and CDR2 SVGEGT. The CDR3 covers 17 residues. The J segment lost 0 bases and the V segment lost 6 bases, leaving 12 bases of the junction unmatched.

This clone was picked up one time. This chain uses TRBV5-1 with TRBJ2-5; D not resolved. The CDR3 has 14 residues. From germline, CDR1 is SGHRS and CDR2 YFSETQ. Trimming took off 1 base at V and 5 bases at J, with 12 bases between the two ends. CDR3 residues: CASSLFPLEETQYF. In nucleotides, the CDR3 is TGCGCCAGCAGCTTGTTTCCCCTCGAGGAGACCCAGTACTTC.

This clone showed up just once. This chain joins TRBV5-5 and TRBJ1-2; D uncertain. Germline-derived CDR1 and CDR2 are SGHKS and YYEKEE (reference sequence). The CDR3 is 14 amino acids. V was cut by 2 bases and J by 5 bases, with 13 bases left in between. The CDR3 region is CASSFPASGYGYTF. In DNA form, the CDR3 reads TGTGCCAGCAGCTTCCCAGCGAGTGGTTATGGCTACACCTTC.

This chain links TRBV25-1 with TRBJ2-3; the match to TRBD1 covers 9 bases. This CDR3 has 17 amino acids. Per the germline V gene, CDR1 is MGHDK and CDR2 is SYGVNS. Germline trimming cut 5 bases from V and 3 bases from J; bases unmatched to any gene: 12. CDR3 protein: CASSPKPGQGTTDTQYF. CDR3 coding DNA: TGTGCCAGCAGTCCAAAACCGGGACAGGGTACGACAGATACGCAGTATTTT.

The CDR3 nucleotides read TGTGCCAGCAGTGAATTGGACAGGGTTGGGAACACTGAAGCTTTCTTT. This gives the protein CASSELDRVGNTEAFF. V and J are TRBV25-1 and TRBJ1-1; TRBD1 matches at 8 bases. The V gene's germline CDR1 is MGHDK and CDR2 SYGVNS. J lost 1 base, V lost 1 base, and 5 bases had no gene match. The CDR3 consists of 16 residues.

The CDR3 DNA sequence: TGTGCCAGCAGCTTAGATAGGGCGACAGGGAGCTATGGCTACACCTTC. This sequence encodes CASSLDRATGSYGYTF. The chain joins TRBV11-2 to TRBJ1-2; TRBD1 agrees at 7 bases. Germline CDR1 is SGHAT and CDR2 is FQNNGV. The V segment lost 0 bases and the J segment 4 bases; nucleotides outside the gene matches: 8. CDR3 length: 16 residues.

This clone appeared once. The chain couples TRBV2 to TRBJ2-2; 9 positions agree with TRBD1. CDR1 and CDR2 (germline): SNHLY, FYNNEI. J gave up 6 bases and V 7 bases, and 6 bases lay outside the gene matches. This CDR3 region has 14 residues. CDR3 sequence: CASTLTGGSGELFF. CDR3 DNA: TGTGCCAGCACCCTAACAGGGGGCTCCGGGGAGCTGTTTTTT.

The chain uses TRBV18 and TRBJ2-7, with TRBD1 identical over 8 bases. V gave up 3 bases and J gave up 2 bases; unmatched junction bases: 6. This CDR3 region has 15 residues. In germline, CDR1 is KGHSH, CDR2 LQKENI. CDR3 coding DNA: TGTGCCAGCTCACCTCCGGGACAGGAGGCCTACGAGCAGTACTTC. Amino acids: CASSPPGQEAYEQYF. The whole variable domain, filled in from reference TRBV18 and TRBJ2-7, reads NAGVMQNPRHLVRRRGQEARLRCSPMKGHSHVYWYRQLPEEGLKFMVYLQKENIIDESGMPKERFSAEFPKEGPSILRIQQVVRGDSAAYFCASSPPGQEAYEQYFGPGTRLTVT.

The chain links TRBV28 to TRBJ1-2; weak D call: TRBD1 (5 bases). CDR1 and CDR2 from the germline V gene are MDHEN and SYDVKM. Trimming stripped 2 bases from V and 0 bases from J, with 13 bases between. CDR3 length equals 16 residues. In DNA, the CDR3 is TGTGCCAGCAGTTTAGGTCCCAGGGTCTCTAACTATGGCTACACCTTC. As protein: CASSLGPRVSNYGYTF.

CDR3 nucleotides: TGTGCCAGCAGCCCATCCGATAAAACCTACGCGGGCTACACCTTC. Its translation is CASSPSDKTYAGYTF. The rearrangement joins TRBV28 to TRBJ1-2; no clear D gene. From germline, CDR1 is MDHEN and CDR2 SYDVKM. The CDR3 runs to 15 residues. V gave up 6 bases and J gave up 8 bases, with 22 bases separating them.

This chain links TRBV6-6 with TRBJ1-5, with unresolved D. Trimming stripped 1 base from V and 5 bases from J, with 15 bases between. CDR3 length: 16 amino acids. The germline V gene has CDR1 MNHNY and CDR2 SVGAGI (reference sequence). The CDR3 loop is CASSYWAVRSHQPQHF. In DNA form, the CDR3 reads TGTGCCAGCAGTTACTGGGCAGTACGATCACATCAGCCCCAGCATTTT.

The V call is TRBV21-1, the J call TRBJ2-1; TRBD2 was called by the table and not checked on the DNA. TRBV21-1 is an annotated pseudogene. CDR3 length: 18 amino acids. The CDR3 sequence is CASAPSASGRALNNEQFF. In DNA, the CDR3 is TGTGCCAGTGCCCCGTCCGCTAGCGGGAGGGCCCTTAACAATGAGCAGTTCTTC.